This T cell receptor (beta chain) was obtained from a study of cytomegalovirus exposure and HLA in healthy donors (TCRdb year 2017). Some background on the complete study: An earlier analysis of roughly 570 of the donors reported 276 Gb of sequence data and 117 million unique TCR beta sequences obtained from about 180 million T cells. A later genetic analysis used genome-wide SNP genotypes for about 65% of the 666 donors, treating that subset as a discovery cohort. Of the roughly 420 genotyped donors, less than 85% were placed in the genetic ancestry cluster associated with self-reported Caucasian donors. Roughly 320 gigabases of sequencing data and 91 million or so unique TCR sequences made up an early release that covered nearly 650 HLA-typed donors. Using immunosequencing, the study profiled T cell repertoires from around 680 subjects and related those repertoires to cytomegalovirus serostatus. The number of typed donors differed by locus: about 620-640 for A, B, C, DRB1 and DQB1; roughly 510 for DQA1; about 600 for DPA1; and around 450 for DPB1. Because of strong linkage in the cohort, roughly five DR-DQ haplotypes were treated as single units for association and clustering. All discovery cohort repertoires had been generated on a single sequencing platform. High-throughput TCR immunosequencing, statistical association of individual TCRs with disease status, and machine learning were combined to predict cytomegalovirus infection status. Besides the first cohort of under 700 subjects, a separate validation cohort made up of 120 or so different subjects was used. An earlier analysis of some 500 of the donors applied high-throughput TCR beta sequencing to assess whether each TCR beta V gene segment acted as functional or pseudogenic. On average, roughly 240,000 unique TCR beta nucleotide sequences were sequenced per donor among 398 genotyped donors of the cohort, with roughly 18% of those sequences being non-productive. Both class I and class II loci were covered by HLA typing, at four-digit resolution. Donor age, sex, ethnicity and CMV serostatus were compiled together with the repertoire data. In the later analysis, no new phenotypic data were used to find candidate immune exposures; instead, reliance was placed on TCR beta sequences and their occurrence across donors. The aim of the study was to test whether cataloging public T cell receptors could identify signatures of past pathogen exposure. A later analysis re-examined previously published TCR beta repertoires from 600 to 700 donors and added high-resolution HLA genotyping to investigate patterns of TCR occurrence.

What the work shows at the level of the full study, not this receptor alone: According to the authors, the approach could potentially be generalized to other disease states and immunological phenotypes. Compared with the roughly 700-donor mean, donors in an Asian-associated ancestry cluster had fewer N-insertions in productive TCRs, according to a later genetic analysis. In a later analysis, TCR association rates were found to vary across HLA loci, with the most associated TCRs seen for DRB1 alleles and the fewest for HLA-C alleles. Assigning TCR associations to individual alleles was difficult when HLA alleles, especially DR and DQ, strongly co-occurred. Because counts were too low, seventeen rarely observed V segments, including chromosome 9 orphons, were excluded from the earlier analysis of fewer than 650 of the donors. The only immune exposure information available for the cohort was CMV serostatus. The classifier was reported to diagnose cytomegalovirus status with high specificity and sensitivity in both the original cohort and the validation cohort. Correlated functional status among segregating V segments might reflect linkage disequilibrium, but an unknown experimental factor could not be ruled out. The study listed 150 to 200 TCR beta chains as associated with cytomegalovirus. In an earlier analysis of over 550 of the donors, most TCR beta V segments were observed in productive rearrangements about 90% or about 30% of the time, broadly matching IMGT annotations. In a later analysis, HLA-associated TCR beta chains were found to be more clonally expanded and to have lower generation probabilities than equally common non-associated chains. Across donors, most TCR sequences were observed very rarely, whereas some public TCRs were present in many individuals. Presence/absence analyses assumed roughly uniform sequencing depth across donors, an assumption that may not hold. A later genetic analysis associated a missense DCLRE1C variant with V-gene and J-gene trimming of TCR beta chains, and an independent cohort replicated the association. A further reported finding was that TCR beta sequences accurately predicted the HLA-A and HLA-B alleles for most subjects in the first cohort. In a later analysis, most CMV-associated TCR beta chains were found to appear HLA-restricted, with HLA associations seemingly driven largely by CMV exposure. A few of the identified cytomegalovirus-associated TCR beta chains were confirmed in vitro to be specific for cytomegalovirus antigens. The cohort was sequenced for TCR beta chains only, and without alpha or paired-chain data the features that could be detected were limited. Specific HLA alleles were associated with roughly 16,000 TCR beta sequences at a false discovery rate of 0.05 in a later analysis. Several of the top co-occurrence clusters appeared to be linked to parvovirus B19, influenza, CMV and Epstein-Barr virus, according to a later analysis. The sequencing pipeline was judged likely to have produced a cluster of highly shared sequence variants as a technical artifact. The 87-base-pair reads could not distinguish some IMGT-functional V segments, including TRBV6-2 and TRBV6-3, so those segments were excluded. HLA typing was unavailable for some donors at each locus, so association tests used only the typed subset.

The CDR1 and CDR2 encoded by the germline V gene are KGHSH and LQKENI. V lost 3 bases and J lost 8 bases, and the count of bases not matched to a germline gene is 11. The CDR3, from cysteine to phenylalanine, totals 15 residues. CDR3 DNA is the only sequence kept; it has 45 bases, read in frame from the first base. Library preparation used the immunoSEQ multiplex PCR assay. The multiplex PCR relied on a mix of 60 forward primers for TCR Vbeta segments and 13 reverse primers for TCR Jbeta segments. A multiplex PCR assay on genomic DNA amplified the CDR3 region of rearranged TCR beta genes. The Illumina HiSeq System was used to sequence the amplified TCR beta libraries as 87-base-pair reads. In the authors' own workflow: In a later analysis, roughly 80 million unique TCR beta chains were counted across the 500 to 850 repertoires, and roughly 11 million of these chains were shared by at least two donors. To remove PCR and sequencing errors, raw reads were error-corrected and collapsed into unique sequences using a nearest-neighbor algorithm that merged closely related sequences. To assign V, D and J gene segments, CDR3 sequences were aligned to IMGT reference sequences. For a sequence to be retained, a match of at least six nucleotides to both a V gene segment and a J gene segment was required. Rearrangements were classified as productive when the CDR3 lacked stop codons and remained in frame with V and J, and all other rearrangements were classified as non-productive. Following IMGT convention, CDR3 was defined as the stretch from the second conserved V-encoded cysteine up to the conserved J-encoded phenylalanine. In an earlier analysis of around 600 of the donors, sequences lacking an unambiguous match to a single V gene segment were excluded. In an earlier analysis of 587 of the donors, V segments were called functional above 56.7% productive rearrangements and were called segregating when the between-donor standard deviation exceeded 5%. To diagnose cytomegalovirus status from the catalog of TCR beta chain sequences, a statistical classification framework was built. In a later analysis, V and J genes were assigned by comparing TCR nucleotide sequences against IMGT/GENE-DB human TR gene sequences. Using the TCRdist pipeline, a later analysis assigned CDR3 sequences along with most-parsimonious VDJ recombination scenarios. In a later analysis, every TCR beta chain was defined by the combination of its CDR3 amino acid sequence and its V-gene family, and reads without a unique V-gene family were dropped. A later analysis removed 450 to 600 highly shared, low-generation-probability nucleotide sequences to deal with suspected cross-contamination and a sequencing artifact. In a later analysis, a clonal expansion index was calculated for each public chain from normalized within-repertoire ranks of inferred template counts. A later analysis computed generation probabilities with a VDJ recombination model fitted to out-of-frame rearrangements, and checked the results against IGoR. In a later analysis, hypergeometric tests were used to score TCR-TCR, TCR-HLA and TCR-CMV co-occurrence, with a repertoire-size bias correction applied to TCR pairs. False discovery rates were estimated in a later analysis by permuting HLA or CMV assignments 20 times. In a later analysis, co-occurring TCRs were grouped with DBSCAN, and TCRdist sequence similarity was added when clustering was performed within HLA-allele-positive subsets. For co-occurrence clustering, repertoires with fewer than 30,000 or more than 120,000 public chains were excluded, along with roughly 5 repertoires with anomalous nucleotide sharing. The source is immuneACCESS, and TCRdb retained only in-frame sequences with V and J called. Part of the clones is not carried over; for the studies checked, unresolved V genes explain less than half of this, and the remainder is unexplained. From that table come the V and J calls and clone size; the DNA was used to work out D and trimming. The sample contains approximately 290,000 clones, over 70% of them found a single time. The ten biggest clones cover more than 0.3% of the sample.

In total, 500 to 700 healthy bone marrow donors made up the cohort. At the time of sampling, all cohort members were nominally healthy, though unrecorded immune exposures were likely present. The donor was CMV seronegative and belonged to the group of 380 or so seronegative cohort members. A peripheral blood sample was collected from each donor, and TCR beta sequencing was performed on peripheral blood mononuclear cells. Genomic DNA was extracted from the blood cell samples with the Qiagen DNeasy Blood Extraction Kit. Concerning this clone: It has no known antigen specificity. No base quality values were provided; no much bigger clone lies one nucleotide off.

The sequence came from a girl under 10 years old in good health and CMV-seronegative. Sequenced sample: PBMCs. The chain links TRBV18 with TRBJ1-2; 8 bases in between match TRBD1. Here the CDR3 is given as CASSPRTGPPTGYTF. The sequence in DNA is TGTGCCAGCTCACCTCGGACAGGGCCCCCGACGGGCTACACCTTC.